These 25 T cell receptor beta chains originate from one sample sequenced in a study of shared clonotypes between healthy human individuals. Naive CD8 cells were CD45RO-negative, positively selected for CCR7, excluding terminally differentiated effector memory CD45RA+ cells. Sequencing used immunoSEQ multiplex PCR; TCRdb keeps in-frame clones, though not all of them. The sample has more than 2 million clones, over 85% seen once. The sample consisted of naive CD8+ T cells from PBMCs. These TCRs come from a man aged 18 to 29 in good health. Some clones in this sample may be carry-over from other donors' samples.

This chain joins TRBV30 and TRBJ2-2, with D possibly being TRBD2 (7 bases). V lost 0 bases and J 5 bases, leaving 16 bases between the germline ends. Germline CDR1 GTSNPN, CDR2 SVGIG (reference sequence). The CDR3 runs to 16 residues. The CDR3 is CAWSVYRDYFTGELFF. As DNA, the CDR3 is TGTGCCTGGAGTGTATACAGGGACTATTTTACCGGGGAGCTGTTTTTT.

The chain employs TRBV14 and TRBJ2-3; perhaps TRBD1 as D (6 bases). The germline V gene has CDR1 SGHDN and CDR2 FVKESK. CDR3 length: 14 residues. V was clipped by 3 bases and J by 4 bases, with 11 bases between them. CDR3 nucleotides: TGTGCCAGCAGCCATGGGGGCGGCGCAGATACGCAGTATTTT. It is translated as CASSHGGGADTQYF.

The chain couples TRBV4-1 to TRBJ1-1, with 9 bases lining up with TRBD1. V dropped 4 bases and J dropped 3; count of bases not matched to a gene: 15. This CDR3 is 18 amino acids long. In germline, CDR1 is MGHRA, CDR2 YSYEKL. CDR3 sequence reads: CASSPFPDRGLPHTEAFF. The CDR3, as DNA: TGCGCCAGCAGCCCTTTCCCGGACAGGGGCTTACCCCACACTGAAGCTTTCTTT.

This sequence joins TRBV7-9 and TRBJ2-2, with D unclear. CDR3 length equals 15 residues. With 5 bases removed from V and 0 bases from J, the gap between germline ends came to 10 bases. Per germline, CDR1 SEHNR and CDR2 FQNEAQ (reference sequence). The CDR3 reads CASSLRVANTGELFF. The DNA for the CDR3 is TGTGCCAGCAGCCTAAGGGTCGCGAACACCGGGGAGCTGTTTTTT. Full variable domain (rest looked up from reference TRBV7-9 and TRBJ2-2): DTGVSQNPRHKITKRGQNVTFRCDPISEHNRLYWYRQTLGQGPEFLTYFQNEAQLEKSRLLSDRFSAERPKGSFSTLEIQRTEQGDSAMYLCASSLRVANTGELFFGEGSRLTVL.

The chain carries TRBV29-1 and TRBJ1-2; a weak D match, TRBD1 (5 bases). Trimming shortened V by 7 bases and J by 3 bases, and 18 bases separated the two germline ends. This CDR3 comprises 14 residues. CDR1 is SQVTM, CDR2 ANQGSEA, per germline. The chain's CDR3 is CSAVGGGSDYGYTF. CDR3 sequence (DNA): TGCAGCGCCGTAGGCGGGGGATCGGACTATGGCTACACCTTC.

The chain recombines TRBV6-5 with TRBJ1-1; D remains unclear. V gave up 2 bases and J gave up 7 bases, with 11 bases separating them. Germline V CDR1 and CDR2: MNHEY, SVGAGI. This CDR3 region has 13 residues. DNA for the CDR3: TGTGCCAGCAGTTACAAGTACGCTAATGAAGCTTTCTTT. Translation: CASSYKYANEAFF.

The chain uses TRBV19 and TRBJ2-1; D may be TRBD2 (5 bases). Germline V gives CDR1 LNHDA, CDR2 SQIVND (reference sequence). This CDR3 spans 15 amino acids. The V end lost 6 bases, the J end lost 0 bases, and 12 bases lay between the germline ends. This CDR3 reads CASRNSESSYNEQFF. CDR3 DNA: TGTGCCAGTAGGAATAGCGAGAGCTCCTACAATGAGCAGTTCTTC.

The chain links TRBV15 to TRBJ2-1; 8 nucleotides match TRBD2. Germline V lookup: CDR1 LNHNV, CDR2 YYDKDF (reference sequence). The CDR3 is made up of 15 amino acids. With V trimmed by 3 bases and J by 5 bases, 6 bases remained unmatched. CDR3 residues: CATSSGGRLHNEQFF. DNA for the CDR3: TGTGCCACCAGCAGCGGCGGGAGGTTACACAATGAGCAGTTCTTC.

Concerning this clone itself: Other DNA sequences in this specimen translate into the identical CDR3. This chain connects TRBV27 to TRBJ1-1; tentative D call: TRBD1 (6 bases). The germline V gene encodes CDR1 MNHEY and CDR2 SMNVEV (reference sequence). The length of the CDR3 is 14 residues. The V end was cut by 3 bases, the J end by 0 bases, with 8 bases between. The CDR3 nucleotides are TGTGCCAGCAGTTTCGGGGGGCTGAACACTGAAGCTTTCTTT. It is translated as CASSFGGLNTEAFF.

This clone appeared once. This rearrangement joins TRBV9 to TRBJ2-2, with TRBD2 matching over 7 bases. CDR3 length: 15 residues. The V gene end was trimmed by 4 bases and the J gene end by 6 bases; junction bases not matched to a gene: 9. Germline CDR1 and CDR2: SGDLS and YYNGEE. CDR3 coding DNA: TGTGCCAGCAGCCCAACCCCGGGGGGAGCCGGGGAGCTGTTTTTT. Protein product: CASSPTPGGAGELFF.

This clone showed up just once. The chain employs TRBV7-8 and TRBJ2-1; D is possibly TRBD2 (5 bases). The V end was cut by 2 bases, the J end by 4 bases, with 9 bases between. The V gene's germline CDR1 is SGHVS and CDR2 FQNEAQ. The CDR3 covers 14 residues. CDR3 loop: CASSLLREYNEQFF. In nucleotides, the CDR3 is TGTGCCAGCAGCTTATTGAGGGAATACAATGAGCAGTTCTTC. Looking up the rest from reference TRBV7-8 and TRBJ2-1 gives the full variable domain: GAGVSQSPRYKVAKRGQDVALRCDPISGHVSLFWYQQALGQGPEFLTYFQNEAQLDKSGLPSDRFFAERPEGSVSTLKIQRTQQEDSAVYLCASSLLREYNEQFFGPGTRLTVL.

Concerning this clone: Other DNA variants within this sample encode the same CDR3. The chain is built from TRBV9 and TRBJ2-7; 7 nucleotides align to TRBD1. CDR1 is SGDLS and CDR2 is YYNGEE in the germline V gene. After removal of 4 bases from V and 2 bases from J, the junction contained 6 bases not matched to a gene. This CDR3 has 14 residues. The CDR3 region has the DNA TGTGCCAGCAGCCTGGGGACAGATACCTACGAGCAGTACTTC. Amino acid sequence: CASSLGTDTYEQYF. Combining the CDR3 with reference TRBV9 and TRBJ2-7 gives the whole variable domain DSGVTQTPKHLITATGQRVTLRCSPRSGDLSVYWYQQSLDQGLQFLIQYYNGEERAKGNILERFSAQQFPDLHSELNLSSLELGDSALYFCASSLGTDTYEQYFGPGTRLTVT.

The chain couples TRBV11-1 to TRBJ2-7; D is unresolved. The CDR3 has 15 residues. Deletions cut 1 base from V and 3 bases from J, with 13 bases between. Germline CDR1 and CDR2: SGHAT and FQDESV (reference sequence). The chain's CDR3 is CASSLGDGSVYEQYF. The CDR3 nucleotides are TGTGCCAGCAGCTTAGGGGATGGCAGCGTCTACGAGCAGTACTTC.

The gene calls are TRBV11-3 and TRBJ2-1; D possibly matches TRBD1 or TRBD2 (5 bases each). The ends were cut back, 5 bases at V and 5 bases at J, with 19 bases in the middle. This CDR3 region has 16 residues. CDR1 is SGHNT, CDR2 YENEEA, per germline. The CDR3 reads CASSPTRDPRNNEQFF. The CDR3 DNA is TGTGCCAGCAGCCCCACCAGGGACCCCCGCAACAATGAGCAGTTCTTC.

V and J are TRBV27 and TRBJ2-5, with 15 bases aligning to TRBD2. This CDR3 is 19 amino acids long. Germline V gene lookup returns CDR1 MNHEY and CDR2 SMNVEV (reference sequence). The ends lost 0 bases at V and 2 bases at J; junction bases unmatched: 7. This chain's CDR3 is CASSLSSGLAGGAQETQYF. For the CDR3, the DNA is TGTGCCAGCAGTTTATCGTCGGGACTAGCGGGAGGAGCTCAAGAGACCCAGTACTTC.

The rearrangement links TRBV27 to TRBJ2-1, with D tentatively TRBD2 (5 bases). Per the germline V gene, CDR1 is MNHEY and CDR2 is SMNVEV (reference sequence). CDR3 length equals 16 residues. The V end lost 3 bases, the J end lost 6 bases, and 18 bases lay between the germline ends. This CDR3 reads CASSFSVGPLPNEQFF. DNA of the CDR3: TGTGCCAGCAGTTTTAGCGTAGGGCCGCTTCCCAATGAGCAGTTCTTC.

The chain uses TRBV25-1 and TRBJ1-1, with D maybe TRBD1 (5 bases). The CDR3 spans 15 residues. Germline values: CDR1 MGHDK, CDR2 SYGVNS. V lost 2 bases to trimming and J lost 1 base, with 11 bases between them. The CDR3 region is CASSEGHRGNTEAFF. CDR3 in DNA: TGTGCCAGCAGTGAAGGCCATAGGGGGAACACTGAAGCTTTCTTT.

This chain uses TRBV19 with TRBJ2-7; D is perhaps TRBD2 (6 bases). This CDR3 contains 15 residues. The ends were cut back, 1 base at V and 4 bases at J, with 14 bases in the middle. Germline lookup yields CDR1 LNHDA and CDR2 SQIVND (reference sequence). Here the CDR3 reads CASSIGPPGTYEQYF. CDR3 nucleotide sequence: TGTGCCAGTAGTATAGGGCCGCCAGGGACTTACGAGCAGTACTTC.

This rearrangement joins TRBV27 to TRBJ2-7; D tentatively fits TRBD1 or TRBD2 (5 bases each). V was shortened by 5 bases and J by 3 bases, with 17 bases between the two germline ends. The CDR3 length is 15 residues. Germline lookup yields CDR1 MNHEY and CDR2 SMNVEV (reference sequence). CDR3 in DNA: TGTGCCAGCAGTCCTCGAGAGGGGCCCCTCTACGAGCAGTACTTC. Translation gives CASSPREGPLYEQYF.

This clone has a single count. V gene TRBV10-3 combines with J gene TRBJ2-1; no firm D call. The CDR3 extends over 13 amino acids. V dropped 4 bases and J dropped 5 bases, with 9 bases sitting between them. Germline CDR1 reads ENHRY; CDR2 reads SYGVKD. CDR3 in DNA: TGTGCCATCAGTGGCGTACTTAACAATGAGCAGTTCTTC. It is translated as CAISGVLNNEQFF.

The V and J genes are TRBV7-9 and TRBJ1-1; D uncertain. The V gene's germline CDR1 is SEHNR and CDR2 FQNEAQ (reference sequence). The length of the CDR3 is 12 residues. V dropped 4 bases and J dropped 9 bases, with 12 bases sitting between them. The CDR3 is CASSSRSVQAFF. The CDR3 region has the DNA TGTGCCAGCAGCTCCCGTAGCGTCCAAGCTTTCTTT.

The chain uses TRBV9 and TRBJ1-5; the D is unclear. This CDR3 is built from 14 residues. CDR1 is SGDLS and CDR2 is YYNGEE in the germline V gene. Trimming took 3 bases from V and 4 from J, leaving 11 bases between them. Written as DNA, the CDR3 is TGTGCCAGCAGCGAATCCGGGGTAAATCAGCCCCAGCATTTT. It yields the protein CASSESGVNQPQHF. Full variable domain (missing parts from reference TRBV9 and TRBJ1-5): DSGVTQTPKHLITATGQRVTLRCSPRSGDLSVYWYQQSLDQGLQFLIQYYNGEERAKGNILERFSAQQFPDLHSELNLSSLELGDSALYFCASSESGVNQPQHFGDGTRLSIL.

As regards this clone: In the same sample, other DNA sequences code for this CDR3. The J gene is TRBJ2-7, the V gene TRBV7-9; D is ambiguous. The CDR3 spans 13 residues. The V end lost 5 bases, the J end lost 3 bases, and 11 bases lay between the germline ends. Germline assignment: CDR1 SEHNR and CDR2 FQNEAQ (reference sequence). DNA of the CDR3: TGTGCCAGCAGCCCCCCCAGCGACTACGAGCAGTACTTC. Translation: CASSPPSDYEQYF.

V is TRBV6-5 and J is TRBJ2-5, with 7 bases matching TRBD2. This CDR3 region has 15 residues. J lost 4 bases, V lost 1 base, and 6 bases had no gene match. The germline CDR1 and CDR2 sequences are MNHEY and SVGAGI. CDR3 sequence (DNA): TGTGCCAGCAGTTACTTGGTTTCGGGGGGAGAGACCCAGTACTTC. Encoded protein: CASSYLVSGGETQYF.

A word on this clone: Germline and junction disagree at one end, which may indicate a read error. The chain recombines TRBV11-2 with TRBJ2-7; tentative D call: TRBD2 (7 bases). The germline V gene has CDR1 SGHAT and CDR2 FQNNGV. The CDR3 contains 12 residues. The CDR3 region has the DNA TGTGCCAGCAGCTTAGGGGGGGGGCACAGGAGCTTC. It specifies CASSLGGGHRSF.